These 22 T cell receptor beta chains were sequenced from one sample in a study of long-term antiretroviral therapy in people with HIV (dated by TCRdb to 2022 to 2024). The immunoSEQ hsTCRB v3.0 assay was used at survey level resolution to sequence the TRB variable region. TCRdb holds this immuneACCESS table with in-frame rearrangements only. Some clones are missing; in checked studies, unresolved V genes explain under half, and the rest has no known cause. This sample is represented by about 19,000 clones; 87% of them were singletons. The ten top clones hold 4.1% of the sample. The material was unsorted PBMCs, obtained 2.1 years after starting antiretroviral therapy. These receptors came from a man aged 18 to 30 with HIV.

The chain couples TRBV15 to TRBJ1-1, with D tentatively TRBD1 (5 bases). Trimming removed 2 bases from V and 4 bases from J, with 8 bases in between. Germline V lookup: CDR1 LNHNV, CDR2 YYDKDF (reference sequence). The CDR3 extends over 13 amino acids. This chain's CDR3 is CATSRKTATEAFF. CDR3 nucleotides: TGTGCCACCAGCAGAAAGACAGCCACTGAAGCTTTCTTT.

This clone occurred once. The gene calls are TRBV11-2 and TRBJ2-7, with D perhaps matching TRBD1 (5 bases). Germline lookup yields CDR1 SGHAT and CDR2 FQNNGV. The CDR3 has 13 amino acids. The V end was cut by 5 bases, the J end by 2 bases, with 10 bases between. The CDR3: CASSQGVAYEQYF. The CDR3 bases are TGTGCCAGCAGCCAAGGGGTGGCCTACGAGCAGTACTTC. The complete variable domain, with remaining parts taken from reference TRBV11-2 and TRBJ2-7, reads EAGVAQSPRYKIIEKRQSVAFWCNPISGHATLYWYQQILGQGPKLLIQFQNNGVVDDSQLPKDRFSAERLKGVDSTLKIQPAKLEDSAVYLCASSQGVAYEQYFGPGTRLTVT.

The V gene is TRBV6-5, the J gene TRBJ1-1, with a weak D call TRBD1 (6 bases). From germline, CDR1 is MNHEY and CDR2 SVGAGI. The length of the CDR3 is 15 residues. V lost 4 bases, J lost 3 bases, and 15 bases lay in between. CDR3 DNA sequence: TGTGCCAGCAGTTTACAGGGCGGTTGGGACACTGAAGCTTTCTTT. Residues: CASSLQGGWDTEAFF.

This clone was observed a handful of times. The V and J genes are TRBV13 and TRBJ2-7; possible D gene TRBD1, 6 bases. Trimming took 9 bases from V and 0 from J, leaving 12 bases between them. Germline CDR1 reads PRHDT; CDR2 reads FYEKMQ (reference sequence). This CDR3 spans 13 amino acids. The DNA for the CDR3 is TGTGCCAGTTCTGCGGACAGCTCCTACGAGCAGTACTTC. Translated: CASSADSSYEQYF.

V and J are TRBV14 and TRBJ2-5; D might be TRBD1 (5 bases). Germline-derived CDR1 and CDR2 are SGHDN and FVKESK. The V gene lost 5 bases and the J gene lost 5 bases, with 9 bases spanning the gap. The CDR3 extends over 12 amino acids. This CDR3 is CASSTSGETQYF. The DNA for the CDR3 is TGTGCCAGCAGCACCTCAGGGGAGACCCAGTACTTC.

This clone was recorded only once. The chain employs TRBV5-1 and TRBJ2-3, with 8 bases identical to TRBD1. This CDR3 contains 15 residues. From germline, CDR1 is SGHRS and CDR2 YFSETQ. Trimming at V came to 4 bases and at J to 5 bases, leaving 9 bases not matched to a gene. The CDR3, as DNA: TGCGCCAGCAGCCCAATGACAGGGGCGGGAGATACGCAGTATTTT. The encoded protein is CASSPMTGAGDTQYF.

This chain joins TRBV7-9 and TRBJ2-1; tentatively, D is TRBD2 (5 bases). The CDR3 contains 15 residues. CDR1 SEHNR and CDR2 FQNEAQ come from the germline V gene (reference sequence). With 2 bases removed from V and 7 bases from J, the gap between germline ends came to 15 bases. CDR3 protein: CASSLKESGPNEQFF. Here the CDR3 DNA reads TGTGCCAGCAGCTTAAAGGAGAGCGGCCCGAATGAGCAGTTCTTC.

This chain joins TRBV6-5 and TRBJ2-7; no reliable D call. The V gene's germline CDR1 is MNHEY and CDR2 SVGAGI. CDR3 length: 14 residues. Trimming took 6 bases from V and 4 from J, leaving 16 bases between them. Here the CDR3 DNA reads TGTGCCAGCAGAGTCCCAGGAGCCTGGTACGAGCAGTACTTC. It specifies CASRVPGAWYEQYF.

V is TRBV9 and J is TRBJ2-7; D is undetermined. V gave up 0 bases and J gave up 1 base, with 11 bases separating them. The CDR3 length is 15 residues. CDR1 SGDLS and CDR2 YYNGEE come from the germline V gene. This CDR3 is CASSVAGGSSYEQYF. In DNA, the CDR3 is TGTGCCAGCAGCGTAGCGGGCGGATCTTCCTACGAGCAGTACTTC. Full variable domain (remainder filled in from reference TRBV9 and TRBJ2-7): DSGVTQTPKHLITATGQRVTLRCSPRSGDLSVYWYQQSLDQGLQFLIQYYNGEERAKGNILERFSAQQFPDLHSELNLSSLELGDSALYFCASSVAGGSSYEQYFGPGTRLTVT.

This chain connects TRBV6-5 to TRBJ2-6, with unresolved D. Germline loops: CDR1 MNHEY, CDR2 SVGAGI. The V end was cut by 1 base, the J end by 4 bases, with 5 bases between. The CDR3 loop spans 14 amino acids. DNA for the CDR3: TGTGCCAGCAGTTACTTTTCCGGGGCCAACGTCCTGACTTTC. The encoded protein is CASSYFSGANVLTF.

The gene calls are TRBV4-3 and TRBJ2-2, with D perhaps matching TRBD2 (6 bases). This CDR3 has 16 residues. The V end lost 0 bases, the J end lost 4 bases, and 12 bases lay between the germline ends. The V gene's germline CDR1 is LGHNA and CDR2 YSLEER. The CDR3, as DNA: TGCGCCAGCAGCCAAGATCCGGAGGGGTTCACCGGGGAGCTGTTTTTT. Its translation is CASSQDPEGFTGELFF.

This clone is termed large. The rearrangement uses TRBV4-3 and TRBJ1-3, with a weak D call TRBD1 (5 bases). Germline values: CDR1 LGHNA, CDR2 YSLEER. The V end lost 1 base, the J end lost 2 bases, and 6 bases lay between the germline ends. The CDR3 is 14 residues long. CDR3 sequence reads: CASSQGGAGNTIYF. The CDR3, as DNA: TGCGCCAGCAGCCAAGGGGGGGCTGGAAACACCATATATTTT.

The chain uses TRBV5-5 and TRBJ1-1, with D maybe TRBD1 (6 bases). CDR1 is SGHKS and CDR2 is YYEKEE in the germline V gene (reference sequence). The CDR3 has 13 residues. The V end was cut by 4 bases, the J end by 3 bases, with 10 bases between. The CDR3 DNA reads TGTGCCAGCAGCGTCGGACAGTACACTGAAGCTTTCTTT. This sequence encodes CASSVGQYTEAFF.

As DNA, the CDR3 is TGTGCCAGTAGTGCAGACAGGGCAATCCGGACCCAGTACTTC. This gives the protein CASSADRAIRTQYF. The rearrangement joins TRBV19 to TRBJ2-5, with 7 bases fitting TRBD1. The length of the CDR3 is 14 residues. J was trimmed by 7 bases and V by 5 bases; bases with no gene match: 10. CDR1 and CDR2 from the germline V gene are LNHDA and SQIVND (reference sequence).

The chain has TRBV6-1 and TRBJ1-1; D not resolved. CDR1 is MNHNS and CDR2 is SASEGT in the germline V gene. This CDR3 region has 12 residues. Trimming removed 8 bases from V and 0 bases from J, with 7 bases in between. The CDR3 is CASGELNTEAFF. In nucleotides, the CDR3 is TGTGCCAGCGGAGAGTTGAACACTGAAGCTTTCTTT.

The CDR3 loop reads CASSQDNRDRGYEQYF. CDR3 bases: TGCGCCAGCAGCCAAGATAACCGGGACAGGGGCTACGAGCAGTACTTC. The chain is built from TRBV4-3 and TRBJ2-7; 10 bases are shared with TRBD1. CDR3 length: 16 amino acids. Germline CDR1 LGHNA, CDR2 YSLEER. V dropped 0 bases and J dropped 3; count of bases not matched to a gene: 5.

CDR3: CASSEGLARDLYEQYF. The CDR3 DNA follows: TGTGCCAGCAGTGAAGGGCTAGCGCGGGATCTCTACGAGCAGTACTTC. The V call is TRBV6-1, the J call TRBJ2-7; perhaps TRBD2 as D (6 bases). V dropped 1 base and J dropped 3 bases, with 16 bases sitting between them. The CDR3 totals 16 residues. Germline loops: CDR1 MNHNS, CDR2 SASEGT.

CDR3 region: CASSELAGGMNWYEQYF. DNA of the CDR3: TGTGCCAGCAGTGAACTAGCGGGGGGGATGAATTGGTACGAGCAGTACTTC. The chain employs TRBV6-1 and TRBJ2-7; 12 nucleotides agree with TRBD2. This CDR3 spans 17 amino acids. The germline gives CDR1 MNHNS, CDR2 SASEGT. V gave up 2 bases and J gave up 4 bases; unmatched junction bases: 9.

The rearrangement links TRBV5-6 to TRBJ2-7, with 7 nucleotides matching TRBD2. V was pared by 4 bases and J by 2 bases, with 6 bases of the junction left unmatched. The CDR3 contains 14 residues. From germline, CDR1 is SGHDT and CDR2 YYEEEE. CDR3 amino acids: CASSPQRGPYEQYF. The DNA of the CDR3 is TGTGCCAGCAGCCCTCAGCGGGGCCCCTACGAGCAGTACTTC.

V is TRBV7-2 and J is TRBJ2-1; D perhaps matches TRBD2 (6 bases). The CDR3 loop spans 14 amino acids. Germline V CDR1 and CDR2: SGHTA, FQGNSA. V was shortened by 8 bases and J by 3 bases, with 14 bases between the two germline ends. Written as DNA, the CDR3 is TGTGCCAGCGCTGACCAAGCGGGCTACAATGAGCAGTTCTTC. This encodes CASADQAGYNEQFF.

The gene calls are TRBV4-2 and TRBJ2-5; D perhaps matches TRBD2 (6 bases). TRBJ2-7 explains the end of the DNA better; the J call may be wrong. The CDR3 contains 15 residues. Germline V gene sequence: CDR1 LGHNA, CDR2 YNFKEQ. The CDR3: CASSQDTSSTYEQYF. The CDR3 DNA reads TGTGCCAGCAGCCAAGATACTAGCAGTACCTACGAGCAGTACTTC.

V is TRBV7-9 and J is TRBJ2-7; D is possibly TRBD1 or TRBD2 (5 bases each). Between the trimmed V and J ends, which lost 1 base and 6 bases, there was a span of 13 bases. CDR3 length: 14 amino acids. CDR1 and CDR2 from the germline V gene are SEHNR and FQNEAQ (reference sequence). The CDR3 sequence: CASSLGGSVSEQYF. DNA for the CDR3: TGTGCCAGCAGCTTAGGGGGGTCGGTTTCCGAGCAGTACTTC.